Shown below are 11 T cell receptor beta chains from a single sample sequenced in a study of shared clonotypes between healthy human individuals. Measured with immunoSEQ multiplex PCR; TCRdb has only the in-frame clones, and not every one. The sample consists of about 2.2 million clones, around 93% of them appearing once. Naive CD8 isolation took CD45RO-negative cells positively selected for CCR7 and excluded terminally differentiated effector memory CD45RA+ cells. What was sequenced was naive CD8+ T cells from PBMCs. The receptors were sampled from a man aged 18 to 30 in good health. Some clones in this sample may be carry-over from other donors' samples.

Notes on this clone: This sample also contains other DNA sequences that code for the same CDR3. The CDR3 is CSVEGGTLSYNEQFF. The CDR3, as DNA: TGCAGCGTTGAGGGGGGGACGTTAAGCTACAATGAGCAGTTCTTC. The V and J genes are TRBV29-1 and TRBJ2-1, with 7 bases matching TRBD2. The junction had 8 bases not matched to a gene; V was cut back by 3 bases and J by 3 bases. The CDR3 spans 15 residues. Germline V gene lookup returns CDR1 SQVTM and CDR2 ANQGSEA.

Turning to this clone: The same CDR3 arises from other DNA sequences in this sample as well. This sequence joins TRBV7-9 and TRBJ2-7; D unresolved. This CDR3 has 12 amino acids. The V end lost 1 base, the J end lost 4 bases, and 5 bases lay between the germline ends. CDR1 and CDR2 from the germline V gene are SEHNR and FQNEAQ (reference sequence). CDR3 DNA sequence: TGTGCCAGCAGCTTAGTCTTTTACGAGCAGTACTTC. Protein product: CASSLVFYEQYF.

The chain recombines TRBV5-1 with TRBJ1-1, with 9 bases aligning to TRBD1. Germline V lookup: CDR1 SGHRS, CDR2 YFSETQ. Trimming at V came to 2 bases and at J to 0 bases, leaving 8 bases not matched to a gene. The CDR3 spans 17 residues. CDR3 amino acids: CASSFTGGGEVNTEAFF. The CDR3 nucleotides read TGCGCCAGCAGCTTCACAGGGGGCGGTGAAGTGAACACTGAAGCTTTCTTT.

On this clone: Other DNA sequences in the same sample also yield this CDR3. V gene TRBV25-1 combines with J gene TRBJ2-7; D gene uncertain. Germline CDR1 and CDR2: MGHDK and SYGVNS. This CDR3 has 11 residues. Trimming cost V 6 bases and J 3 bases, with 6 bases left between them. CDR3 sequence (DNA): TGTGCCAGCAGCGATTACTACGAGCAGTACTTC. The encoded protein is CASSDYYEQYF.

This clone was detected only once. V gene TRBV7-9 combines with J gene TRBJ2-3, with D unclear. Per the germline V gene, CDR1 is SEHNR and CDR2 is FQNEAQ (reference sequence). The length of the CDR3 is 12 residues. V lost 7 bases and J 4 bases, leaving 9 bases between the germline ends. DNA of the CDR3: TGTGCCAGCACCGAGTTGTCAGATACGCAGTATTTT. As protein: CASTELSDTQYF.

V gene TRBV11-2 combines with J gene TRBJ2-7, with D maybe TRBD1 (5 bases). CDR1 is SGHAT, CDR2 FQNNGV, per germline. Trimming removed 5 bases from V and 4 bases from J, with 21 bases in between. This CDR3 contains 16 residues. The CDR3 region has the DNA TGTGCCAGCAGCCCGTCCAATACACAGGCTTTTTACGAGCAGTACTTC. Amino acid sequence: CASSPSNTQAFYEQYF.

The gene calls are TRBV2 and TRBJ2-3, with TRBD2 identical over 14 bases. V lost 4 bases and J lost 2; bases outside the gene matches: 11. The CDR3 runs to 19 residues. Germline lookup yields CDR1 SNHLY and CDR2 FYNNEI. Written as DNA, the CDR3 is TGTGCCAGCAGTGCGGACCCGGGACTAGCGGGAGCAGACACAGATACGCAGTATTTT. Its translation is CASSADPGLAGADTDTQYF.

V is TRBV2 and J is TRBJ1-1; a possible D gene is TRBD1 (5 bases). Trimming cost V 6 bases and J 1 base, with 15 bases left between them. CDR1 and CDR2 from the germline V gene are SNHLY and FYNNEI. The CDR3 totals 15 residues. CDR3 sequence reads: CASRASTGRNTEAFF. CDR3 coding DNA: TGTGCCAGCAGGGCCAGTACAGGAAGGAACACTGAAGCTTTCTTT.

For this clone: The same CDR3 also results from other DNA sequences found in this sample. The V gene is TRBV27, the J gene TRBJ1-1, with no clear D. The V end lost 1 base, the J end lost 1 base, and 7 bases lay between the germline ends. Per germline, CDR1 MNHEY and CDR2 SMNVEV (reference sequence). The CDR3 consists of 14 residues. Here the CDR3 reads CASSLYGRNTEAFF. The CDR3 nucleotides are TGTGCCAGCAGTTTATACGGACGGAACACTGAAGCTTTCTTT.

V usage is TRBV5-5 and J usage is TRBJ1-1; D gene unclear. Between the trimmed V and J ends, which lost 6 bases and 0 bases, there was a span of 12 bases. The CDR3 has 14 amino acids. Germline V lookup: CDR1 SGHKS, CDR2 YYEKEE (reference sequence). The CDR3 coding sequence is TGTGCCAGCAAGAAAACAAACTTGAACACTGAAGCTTTCTTT. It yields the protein CASKKTNLNTEAFF. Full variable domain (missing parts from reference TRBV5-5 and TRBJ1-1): DAGVTQSPTHLIKTRGQQVTLRCSPISGHKSVSWYQQVLGQGPQFIFQYYEKEERGRGNFPDRFSARQFPNYSSELNVNALLLGDSALYLCASKKTNLNTEAFFGQGTRLTVV.

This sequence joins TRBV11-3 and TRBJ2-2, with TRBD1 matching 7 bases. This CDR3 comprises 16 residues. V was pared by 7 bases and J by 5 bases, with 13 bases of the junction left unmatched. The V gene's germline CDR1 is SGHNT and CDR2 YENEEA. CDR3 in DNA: TGTGCCAGCACCATAAGACGAATACAGGGGACCGGGGAGCTGTTTTTT. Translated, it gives CASTIRRIQGTGELFF.